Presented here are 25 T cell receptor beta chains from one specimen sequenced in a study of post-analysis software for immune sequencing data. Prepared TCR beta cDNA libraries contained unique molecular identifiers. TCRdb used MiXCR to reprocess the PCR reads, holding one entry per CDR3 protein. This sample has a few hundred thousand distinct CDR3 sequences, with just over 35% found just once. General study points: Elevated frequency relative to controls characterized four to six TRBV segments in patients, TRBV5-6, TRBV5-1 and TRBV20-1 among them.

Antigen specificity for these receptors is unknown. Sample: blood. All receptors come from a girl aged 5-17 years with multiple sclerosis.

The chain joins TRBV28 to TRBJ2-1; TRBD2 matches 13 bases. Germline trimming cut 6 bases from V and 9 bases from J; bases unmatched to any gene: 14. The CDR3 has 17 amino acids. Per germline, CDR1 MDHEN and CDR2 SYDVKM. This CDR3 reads CASSPRVLAGGGSEQFF. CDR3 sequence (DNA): TGTGCCAGCAGCCCTAGGGTACTAGCGGGAGGGGGAAGTGAGCAGTTCTTC.

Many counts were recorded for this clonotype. DNA of the CDR3: TGTGCCAGCAGTTGGCAGAACACTGAAGCTTTCTTT. It encodes CASSWQNTEAFF. This chain uses TRBV25-1 with TRBJ1-1; D not certain. V shed 5 bases and J shed 1 base, with 5 bases lying between them. CDR1 MGHDK and CDR2 SYGVNS come from the germline V gene. The CDR3 extends over 12 amino acids.

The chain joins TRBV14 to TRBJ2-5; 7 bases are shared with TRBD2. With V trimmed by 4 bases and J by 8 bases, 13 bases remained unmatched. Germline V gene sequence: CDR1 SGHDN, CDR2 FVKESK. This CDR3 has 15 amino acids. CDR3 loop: CASSPFQGPGLTQYF. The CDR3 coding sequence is TGTGCCAGCAGCCCTTTCCAAGGTCCGGGACTAACCCAGTACTTC.

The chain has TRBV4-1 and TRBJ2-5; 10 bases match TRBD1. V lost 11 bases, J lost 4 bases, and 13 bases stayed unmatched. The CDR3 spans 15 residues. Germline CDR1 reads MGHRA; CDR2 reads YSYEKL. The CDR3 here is CADSQERTGGETQYF. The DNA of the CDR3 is TGCGCCGACAGCCAAGAGAGGACAGGGGGAGAGACCCAGTACTTC.

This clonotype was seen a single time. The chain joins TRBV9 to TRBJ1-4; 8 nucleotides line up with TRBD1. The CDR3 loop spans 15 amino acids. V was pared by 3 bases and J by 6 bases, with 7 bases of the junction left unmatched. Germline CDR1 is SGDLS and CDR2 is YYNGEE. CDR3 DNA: TGTGCCAGCAGCGCACCGGGACAGGCGGATGAAAAACTGTTTTTT. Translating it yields CASSAPGQADEKLFF.

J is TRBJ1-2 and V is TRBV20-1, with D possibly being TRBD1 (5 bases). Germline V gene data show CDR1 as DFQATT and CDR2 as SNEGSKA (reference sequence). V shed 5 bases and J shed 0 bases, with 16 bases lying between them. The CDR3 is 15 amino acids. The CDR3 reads CSASMFSGTNYGYTF. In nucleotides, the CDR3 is TGCAGTGCTTCCATGTTTTCAGGGACTAACTATGGCTACACCTTC.

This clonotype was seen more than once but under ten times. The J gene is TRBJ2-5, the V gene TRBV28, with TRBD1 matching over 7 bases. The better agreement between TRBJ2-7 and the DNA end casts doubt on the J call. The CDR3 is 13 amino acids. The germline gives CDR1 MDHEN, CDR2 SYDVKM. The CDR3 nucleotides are TGTGCCAGTGAGTACCGACAGGGTGACGAGCAGTACTTC. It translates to CASEYRQGDEQYF.

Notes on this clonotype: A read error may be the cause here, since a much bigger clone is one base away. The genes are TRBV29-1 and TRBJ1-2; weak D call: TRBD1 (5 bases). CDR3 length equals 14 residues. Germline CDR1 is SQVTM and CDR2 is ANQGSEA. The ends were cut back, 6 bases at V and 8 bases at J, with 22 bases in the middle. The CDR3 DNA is TGCAGCGTCCATACAAGGCCAAGCGGGGGGGGCTACACCTTC. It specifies CSVHTRPSGGGYTF.

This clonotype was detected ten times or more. The CDR3 loop is CASSFRGGRDEQFF. The CDR3 DNA follows: TGTGCCAGCAGCTTCCGGGGGGGCCGGGATGAGCAGTTCTTC. The chain links TRBV7-9 to TRBJ2-1; 8 bases are shared with TRBD2. The junction had 6 bases not matched to a gene; V was cut back by 3 bases and J by 8 bases. The CDR3 has 14 amino acids. The germline gives CDR1 SEHNR, CDR2 FQNEAQ (reference sequence).

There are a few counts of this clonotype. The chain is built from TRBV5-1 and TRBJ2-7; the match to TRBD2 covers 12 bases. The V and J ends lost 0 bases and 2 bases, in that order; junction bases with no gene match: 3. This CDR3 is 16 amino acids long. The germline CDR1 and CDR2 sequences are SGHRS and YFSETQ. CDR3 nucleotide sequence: TGCGCCAGCAGCTTGGCCCCTAGCGGGGGGGCCTACGAGCAGTACTTC. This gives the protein CASSLAPSGGAYEQYF.

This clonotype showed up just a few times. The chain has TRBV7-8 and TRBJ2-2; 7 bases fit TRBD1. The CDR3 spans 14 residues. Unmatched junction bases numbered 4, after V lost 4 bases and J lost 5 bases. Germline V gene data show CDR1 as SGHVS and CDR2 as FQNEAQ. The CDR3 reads CASSSGQDTGELFF. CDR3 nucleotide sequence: TGTGCCAGCAGCTCTGGACAGGATACCGGGGAGCTGTTTTTT.

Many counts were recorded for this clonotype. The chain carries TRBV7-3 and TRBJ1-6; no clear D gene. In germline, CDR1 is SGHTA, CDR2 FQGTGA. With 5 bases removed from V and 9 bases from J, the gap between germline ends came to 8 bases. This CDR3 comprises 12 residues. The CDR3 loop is CASSESGSPLHF. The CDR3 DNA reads TGTGCCAGCAGCGAGTCGGGTTCACCCCTCCACTTT.

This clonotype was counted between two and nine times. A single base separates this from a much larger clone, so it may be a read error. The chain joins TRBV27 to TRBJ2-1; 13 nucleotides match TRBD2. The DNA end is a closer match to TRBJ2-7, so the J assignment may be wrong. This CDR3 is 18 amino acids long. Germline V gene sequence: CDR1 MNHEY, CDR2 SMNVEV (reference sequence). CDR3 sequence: CASSTRLAGGLTTNEQYF. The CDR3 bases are TGTGCCAGCAGTACTCGACTAGCGGGAGGCCTAACTACCAATGAGCAGTACTTC.

The CDR3 nucleotides read TGCGCCAGCAGCGTAAGACTAGCGAGAGACAATGAGCAGTTCTTC. It specifies CASSVRLARDNEQFF. The V and J genes are TRBV5-1 and TRBJ2-1; the match to TRBD2 covers 8 bases. V lost 4 bases to trimming and J lost 5 bases; unmatched junction nucleotides: 8. Germline assignment: CDR1 SGHRS and CDR2 YFSETQ. The CDR3 has 15 residues.

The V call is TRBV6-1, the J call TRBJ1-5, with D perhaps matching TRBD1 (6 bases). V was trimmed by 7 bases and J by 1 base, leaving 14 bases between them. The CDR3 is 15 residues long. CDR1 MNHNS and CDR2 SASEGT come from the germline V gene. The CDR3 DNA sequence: TGTGCCAGCATCTTCAGGGGAGAGAGCAATCAGCCCCAGCATTTT. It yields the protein CASIFRGESNQPQHF.

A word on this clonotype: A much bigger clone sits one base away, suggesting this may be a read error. The CDR3 reads CSVGQGSMNTEAFF. CDR3 nucleotides: TGCAGCGTGGGACAGGGGAGTATGAACACTGAAGCTTTCTTT. The gene calls are TRBV29-1 and TRBJ1-1, with TRBD1 matching over 10 bases. This CDR3 region has 14 residues. Germline CDR1 is SQVTM and CDR2 is ANQGSEA. J gave up 0 bases and V 6 bases, and 4 bases lay outside the gene matches. The variable domain in full, completed from reference TRBV29-1 and TRBJ1-1, reads SAVISQKPSRDICQRGTSLTIQCQVDSQVTMMFWYRQQPGQSLTLIATANQGSEATYESGFVIDKFPISRPNLTFSTLTVSNMSPEDSSIYLCSVGQGSMNTEAFFGQGTRLTVV.

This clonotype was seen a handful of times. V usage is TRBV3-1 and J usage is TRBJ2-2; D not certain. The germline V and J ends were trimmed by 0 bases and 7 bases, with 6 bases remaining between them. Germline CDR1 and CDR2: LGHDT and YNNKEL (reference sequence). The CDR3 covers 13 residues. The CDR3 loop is CASSQDWGGELFF. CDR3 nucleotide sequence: TGTGCCAGCAGCCAAGATTGGGGCGGGGAGCTGTTTTTT.

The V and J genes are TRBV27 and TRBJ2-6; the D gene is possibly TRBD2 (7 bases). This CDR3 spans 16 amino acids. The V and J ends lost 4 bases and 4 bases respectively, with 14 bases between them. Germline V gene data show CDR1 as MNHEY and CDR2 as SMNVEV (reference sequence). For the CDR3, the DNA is TGTGCCAGCAGTTCAGCGGGGACAACCGGGGCCAACGTCCTGACTTTC. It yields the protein CASSSAGTTGANVLTF.

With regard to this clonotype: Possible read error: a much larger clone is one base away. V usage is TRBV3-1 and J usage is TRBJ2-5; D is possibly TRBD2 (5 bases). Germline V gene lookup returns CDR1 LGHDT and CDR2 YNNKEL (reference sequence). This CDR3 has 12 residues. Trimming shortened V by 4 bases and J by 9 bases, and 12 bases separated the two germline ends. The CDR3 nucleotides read TGTGCCAGCAGCCGGAGGAAGGAGGCCCAGTACTTC. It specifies CASSRRKEAQYF.

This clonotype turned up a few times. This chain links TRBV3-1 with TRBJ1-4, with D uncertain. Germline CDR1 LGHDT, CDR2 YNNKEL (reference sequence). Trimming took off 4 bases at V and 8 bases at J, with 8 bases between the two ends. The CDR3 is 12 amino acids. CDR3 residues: CASSPDEEKLFF. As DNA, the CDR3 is TGTGCCAGCAGCCCCGACGAAGAAAAACTGTTTTTT.

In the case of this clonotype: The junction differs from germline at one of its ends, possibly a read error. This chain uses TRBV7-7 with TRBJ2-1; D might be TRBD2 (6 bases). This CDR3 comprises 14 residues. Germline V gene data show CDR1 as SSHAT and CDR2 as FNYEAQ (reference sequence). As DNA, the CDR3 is TGTGCTAGCAGCTTCGGGACTGAAGACAATGAGCAGTTCTTC. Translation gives CASSFGTEDNEQFF.

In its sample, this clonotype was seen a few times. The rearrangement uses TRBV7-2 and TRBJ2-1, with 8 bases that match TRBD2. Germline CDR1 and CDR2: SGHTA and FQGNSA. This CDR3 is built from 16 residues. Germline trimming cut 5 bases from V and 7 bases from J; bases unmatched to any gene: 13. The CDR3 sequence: CASSLVGGSGRNEQFF. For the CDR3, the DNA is TGTGCCAGCAGCCTCGTTGGCGGGAGCGGGAGAAATGAGCAGTTCTTC.

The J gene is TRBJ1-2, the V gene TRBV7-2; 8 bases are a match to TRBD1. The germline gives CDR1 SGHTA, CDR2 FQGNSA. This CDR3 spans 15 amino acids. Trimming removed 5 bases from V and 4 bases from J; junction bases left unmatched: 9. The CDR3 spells CASSPDRGGSYGYTF. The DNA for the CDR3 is TGTGCCAGCAGCCCAGACAGGGGCGGATCCTATGGCTACACCTTC.

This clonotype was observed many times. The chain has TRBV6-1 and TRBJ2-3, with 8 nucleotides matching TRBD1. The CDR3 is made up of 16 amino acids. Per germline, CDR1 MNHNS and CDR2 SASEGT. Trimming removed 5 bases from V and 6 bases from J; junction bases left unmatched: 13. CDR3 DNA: TGTGCCAGCAGTCCAAACGTCAACAGGGGGTCGGATACGCAGTATTTT. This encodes CASSPNVNRGSDTQYF.

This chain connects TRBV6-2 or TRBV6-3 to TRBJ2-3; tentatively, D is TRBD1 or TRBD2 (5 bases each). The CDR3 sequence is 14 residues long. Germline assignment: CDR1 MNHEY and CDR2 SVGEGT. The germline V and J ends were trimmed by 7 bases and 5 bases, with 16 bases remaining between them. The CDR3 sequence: CASTYTGTGDTQYF. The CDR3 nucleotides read TGTGCCAGCACTTATACCGGGACGGGAGATACGCAGTATTTT.